This T cell receptor beta chain was identified during a study of response to subunit inactivated influenza vaccine. Study-wide results and caveats: The authors suggested that every seasonal influenza vaccination recruits few new T cells.

One entry per CDR3 protein results from TCRdb running MiXCR on the RT-PCR reads. The data show 650,000 to 700,000 distinct CDR3 sequences, about a sixth seen once. The CDR3 runs 15 residues. J gave up 6 bases and V 6 bases, and 7 bases lay outside the gene matches. This clonotype was found many times. Its specificity is unknown. This clonotype was sampled from a man aged 45-60 years who received an inactivated influenza vaccine. Here the sequenced sample was PBMCs from blood, taken about 13 days after vaccination. The chain has TRBV12-3 or TRBV12-4 and TRBJ2-1; 11 bases align to TRBD2. The CDR3 nucleotides read TGTGCCAGCAGCTTACTAGCGGGAGTCCTCAATGAGCAGTTCTTC. Translation gives CASSLLAGVLNEQFF.